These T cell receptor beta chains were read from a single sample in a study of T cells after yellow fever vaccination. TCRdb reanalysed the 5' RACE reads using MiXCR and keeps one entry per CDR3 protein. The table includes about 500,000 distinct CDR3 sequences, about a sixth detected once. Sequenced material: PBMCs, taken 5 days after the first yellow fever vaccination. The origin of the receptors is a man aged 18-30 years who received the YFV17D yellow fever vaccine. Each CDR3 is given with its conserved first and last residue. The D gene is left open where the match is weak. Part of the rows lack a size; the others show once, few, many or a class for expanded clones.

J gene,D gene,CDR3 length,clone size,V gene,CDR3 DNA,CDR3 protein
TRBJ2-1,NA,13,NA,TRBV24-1,TGTGCCACCAGTAATGGACCCCTGAATGAGCAGTTCTTC,CATSNGPLNEQFF
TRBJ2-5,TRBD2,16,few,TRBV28,TGTGCCAGCAGTCCGACTAGCGGGGGAGCCCGAGAGACCCAGTACTTC,CASSPTSGGARETQYF
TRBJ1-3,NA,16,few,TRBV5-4,TGTGCCAGCAGCTTTGGACTGAGCGCCTCTGGAAACACCATATATTTT,CASSFGLSASGNTIYF
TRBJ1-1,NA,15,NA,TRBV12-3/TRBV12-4,TGTGCCAGCAGTTTCCGGGGGCAGTTGAACACTGAAGCTTTCTTT,CASSFRGQLNTEAFF
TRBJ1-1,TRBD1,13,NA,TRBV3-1,TGTGCCAGCAGCCAAAGCGGACAGGTTGGAGCTTTCTTT,CASSQSGQVGAFF
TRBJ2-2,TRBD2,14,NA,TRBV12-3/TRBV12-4,TGTGCCAGCAGTACGCGGGGGGTTGGCGGGGAGCTGTTTTTT,CASSTRGVGGELFF
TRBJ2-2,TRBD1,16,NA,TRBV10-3,TGTGCCATCAGTGAGCAGGGGGTTGGCGACACCGGGGAGCTGTTTTTT,CAISEQGVGDTGELFF
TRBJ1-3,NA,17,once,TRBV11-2,TGTGCCAGCAGCTTTTTCTCGCCCTTCCGCTCTGGAAACACCATATATTTT,CASSFFSPFRSGNTIYF
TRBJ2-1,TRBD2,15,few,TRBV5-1,TGCGCCAGCAGCCGGTCGCTTAGCGGGGAAGGTGAGCAGTTCTTC,CASSRSLSGEGEQFF
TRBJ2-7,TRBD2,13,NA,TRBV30,TGTGCCTGGAGTAGTAGCGGGGGAGACGAGCAGTACTTC,CAWSSSGGDEQYF
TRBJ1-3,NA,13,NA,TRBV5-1,TGCGCCAGCACCCTGCAGCCTGGAAACACCATATATTTT,CASTLQPGNTIYF
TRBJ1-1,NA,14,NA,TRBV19,TGTGCCAGTAGTTTGTTGTCGCAGGGCACTGAAGCTTTCTTT,CASSLLSQGTEAFF
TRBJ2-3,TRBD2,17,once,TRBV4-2,TGTGCCAGCAGCCAGGGACTAGCGGGGGGGCACACAGATACGCAGTATTTT,CASSQGLAGGHTDTQYF
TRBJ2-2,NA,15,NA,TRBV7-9,TGTGCCAGCGCTAAAGGAGGGTGGGACACCGGGGAGCTGTTTTTT,CASAKGGWDTGELFF
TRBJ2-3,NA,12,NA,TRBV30,TGTGCCTGGAGTGCCGGAGCGGATACGCAGTATTTT,CAWSAGADTQYF
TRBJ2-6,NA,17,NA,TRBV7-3,TGTGCCAGCAGCTTAGTGGGGAGTAACACTGGGGCCAACGTCCTGACTTTC,CASSLVGSNTGANVLTF
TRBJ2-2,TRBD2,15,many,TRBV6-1,TGTGCCAGCAGTGAACTAGCGGGGGGGCCCGGGGAGCTGTTTTTT,CASSELAGGPGELFF
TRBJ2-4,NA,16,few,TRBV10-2,TGCGCCAGCAGCCAACCTGACAGACTAGCCAAAAACATTCAGTACTTC,CASSQPDRLAKNIQYF
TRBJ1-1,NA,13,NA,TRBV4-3,TGCGCCACCCGGGAGGGGCTAAACACTGAAGCTTTCTTT,CATREGLNTEAFF
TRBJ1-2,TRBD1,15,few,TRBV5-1,TGCGCCAGCAGCTTCTACGGACAGGGAAACTATGGCTACACCTTC,CASSFYGQGNYGYTF
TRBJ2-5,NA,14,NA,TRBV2,TGTGCCAGCAGTGAACAGGGGATCCCAGAGACCCAGTACTTC,CASSEQGIPETQYF
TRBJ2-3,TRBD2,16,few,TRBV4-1,TGCGCCAGCAGCCGGGAAGGCGGGGGGGAGGGGGATACGCAGTATTTT,CASSREGGGEGDTQYF
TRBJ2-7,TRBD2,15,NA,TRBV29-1,TGCAGCGCCCGGGGGGCTAGCGGGGGGCTGTACGAGCAGTACTTC,CSARGASGGLYEQYF
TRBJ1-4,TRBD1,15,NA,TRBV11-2,TGTGCCAGCAGCTACCGGACAGGGGTTGGTGAAAAACTGTTTTTT,CASSYRTGVGEKLFF
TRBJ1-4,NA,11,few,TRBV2,TGTGCCAGCAGTGAGCGGGGACAACTGTTTTTT,CASSERGQLFF
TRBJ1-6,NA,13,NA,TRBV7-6,TGTGCCAGCAGCCGTGAGGGACTTTCACCCCTCCACTTT,CASSREGLSPLHF
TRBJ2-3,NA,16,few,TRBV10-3,TGTGCCATCAGTGAGAGGACGTTTACTAGCACAGATACGCAGTATTTT,CAISERTFTSTDTQYF
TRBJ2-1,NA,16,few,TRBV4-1,TGCGCCAGCAGCCAAGATCCAGAGGGGTCCTACAATGAGCAGTTCTTC,CASSQDPEGSYNEQFF
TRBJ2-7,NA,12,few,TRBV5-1,TGCGCCAGCAGCTTGGGATTTGACGAGCAGTACTTC,CASSLGFDEQYF
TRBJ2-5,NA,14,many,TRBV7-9,TGTGCCAGCAGCTTAGCCCCGGACAAAGAGACCCAGTACTTC,CASSLAPDKETQYF
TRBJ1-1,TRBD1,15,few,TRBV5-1,TGCGCCAGTACTTTAGGGGGACAGATGAACACTGAAGCTTTCTTT,CASTLGGQMNTEAFF
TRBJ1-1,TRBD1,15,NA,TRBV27,TGTGCCAGCAGGGCCACAGGGGTCTTGAACACTGAAGCTTTCTTT,CASRATGVLNTEAFF
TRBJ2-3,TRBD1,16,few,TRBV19,TGTGCCAGTAGTAACTCTCGGGGCAGGGGGTTGGGTACGCAGTATTTT,CASSNSRGRGLGTQYF
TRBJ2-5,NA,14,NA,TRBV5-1,TGCGCCAGCAGCTTGCTGGGCCGAGAAGAGACCCAGTACTTC,CASSLLGREETQYF
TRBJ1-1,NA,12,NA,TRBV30,TGTGCCTGGAGTCGTACCCCAGTGGGAGCTTTCTTT,CAWSRTPVGAFF
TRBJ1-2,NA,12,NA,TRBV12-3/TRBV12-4,TGTGCCAGCAGTTTATGGACCTATGGCTACACCTTC,CASSLWTYGYTF
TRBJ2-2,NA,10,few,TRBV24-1,TGTGCCACAGGTGACCGGGAGCTGTTTTTT,CATGDRELFF